A single TCR beta chain is shown here with its context. Patients were ineligible given autoimmune disease history or systemic immunosuppression. The sampling schedule covered blood at baseline, cycle 4 day 1, and cycle 7 day 1. With 4 bases removed from V and 5 bases from J, the gap between germline ends came to 6 bases. The CDR3 is 12 amino acids. Germline values: CDR1 SEHNR, CDR2 FQNEAQ (reference sequence). This sample is drawn from a study of OX40 agonist ivuxolimab in advanced cancers. Study as a whole: Patients took ivuxolimab, an agonistic anti-OX40 (CD134) antibody. Subjects had a mean age of roughly 60 years, with a range of 23 to 79; just over 80% were male.

TCRdb keeps only in-frame clones here, not all; method: immunoSEQ multiplex PCR. The table has around 43,000 clones, approximately 86% seen once. The receptor comes from an adult with an advanced solid tumor such as melanoma, head and neck, liver or kidney cancer. The chain carries TRBV7-9 and TRBJ2-1; unclear D gene. Here the sequenced sample was CD4+ or CD8+ T cells sorted from blood, taken in a trial of the OX40 agonist ivuxolimab. CDR3 protein: CASSSYDNEQFF. The CDR3 DNA follows: TGTGCCAGCAGCTCTTATGACAATGAGCAGTTCTTC.